Shown below are 4 T cell receptor beta chains from a single sample sequenced in a study of blood T cell repertoires in COVID-19. Repertoires were generated with immunoSEQ multiplex PCR, while TCRdb's copy carries only in-frame clones and drops some. Here the sample spans hundreds of thousands of clones, 75% to 90% being singletons. The sequencing input was peripheral blood. These receptors were collected from a woman aged 30 to 39 with active or convalescent COVID-19.

The chain has TRBV4-1 and TRBJ2-3, with 8 bases that match TRBD1. Unmatched junction bases numbered 4, after V lost 0 bases and J lost 2 bases. Germline CDR1 reads MGHRA; CDR2 reads YSYEKL. The CDR3 runs to 16 residues. As DNA, the CDR3 is TGCGCCAGCAGCCAAGAGACAGGGGAGCCCACAGATACGCAGTATTTT. Protein: CASSQETGEPTDTQYF.

This chain connects TRBV11-2 to TRBJ2-3; TRBD2 agrees at 8 bases. The CDR3 consists of 16 residues. In germline, CDR1 is SGHAT, CDR2 FQNNGV. The ends lost 0 bases at V and 2 bases at J; junction bases unmatched: 4. The CDR3 reads CASSLESSGPTDTQYF. Written as DNA, the CDR3 is TGTGCCAGCAGCTTAGAATCTAGCGGGCCCACAGATACGCAGTATTTT.

CDR3 loop: CASSWGQGFSRTQYF. DNA of the CDR3: TGTGCCAGCAGTTGGGGCCAGGGTTTTTCGCGAACGCAGTATTTT. The chain recombines TRBV27 with TRBJ2-3; D perhaps matches TRBD1 (5 bases). The CDR3 length is 15 residues. V was trimmed by 4 bases and J by 9 bases, leaving 20 bases between them. Germline V gene sequence: CDR1 MNHEY, CDR2 SMNVEV (reference sequence).

V gene TRBV11-2 combines with J gene TRBJ2-5; 11 positions match TRBD2. Germline loops: CDR1 SGHAT, CDR2 FQNNGV. This CDR3 is 15 amino acids long. The V and J ends lost 4 bases and 5 bases, in that order; junction bases with no gene match: 6. The CDR3 loop is CASSSRTSGWETQYF. The CDR3 region has the DNA TGTGCCAGCAGCTCGCGGACTAGCGGGTGGGAGACCCAGTACTTC.